Below are 10 T cell receptor beta chains sequenced from a single sample in a study of beta chain features in type 1 diabetes. All of the isolated RNA was reverse transcribed, so expressed TCRB transcripts were sequenced. Sequenced by immunoSEQ multiplex PCR; TCRdb stores in-frame clones only, minus some. Among 900,000 or so clones listed, about a sixth were seen once. Sequencing was performed on naive CD4+ T cells from blood. The receptors were gathered from a woman younger than 30 in good health.

This clone was seen only a few times. The chain couples TRBV11-2 to TRBJ2-1; 8 bases match TRBD2. V lost 1 base, J lost 8 bases, and 10 bases stayed unmatched. CDR3 size: 16 residues. Germline loops: CDR1 SGHAT, CDR2 FQNNGV. The CDR3 region is CASSLGGGTLGYEQFF. The CDR3 DNA sequence: TGTGCCAGCAGCTTAGGCGGGGGGACCCTCGGCTATGAGCAGTTCTTC.

The chain combines TRBV6-6 with TRBJ2-1; D is possibly TRBD1 or TRBD2 (6 bases each). CDR3 length: 13 residues. CDR1 is MNHNY, CDR2 SVGAGI, per germline (reference sequence). V lost 7 bases to trimming and J lost 9 bases, with 16 bases between them. CDR3 protein: CASTMRGGTEQFF. In DNA form, the CDR3 reads TGTGCCAGCACCATGCGAGGGGGGACTGAGCAGTTCTTC.

The CDR3 DNA sequence: TGTGCCAGCAGCTTCACAGGGTCCTATGGCTACACCTTC. This sequence encodes CASSFTGSYGYTF. The V and J genes are TRBV7-9 and TRBJ1-2; TRBD1 is a possible D gene (6 bases). CDR1 is SEHNR and CDR2 is FQNEAQ in the germline V gene (reference sequence). The CDR3 totals 13 residues. The V end was cut by 3 bases, the J end by 4 bases, with 9 bases between.

V and J are TRBV10-3 and TRBJ1-2; 7 bases are a match to TRBD1. V dropped 6 bases and J dropped 7; count of bases not matched to a gene: 17. This CDR3 has 16 residues. Germline CDR1 ENHRY, CDR2 SYGVKD. The CDR3 bases are TGTGCCATCAGAACTGAGGGACAGTCAAGGCATTTTGGCTACACCTTC. Residues: CAIRTEGQSRHFGYTF.

The rearrangement uses TRBV7-2 and TRBJ2-3; 9 bases agree with TRBD2. From germline, CDR1 is SGHTA and CDR2 FQGNSA. V lost 5 bases to trimming and J lost 2 bases; unmatched junction nucleotides: 2. The CDR3 loop spans 14 amino acids. CDR3 in amino acids: CASSLGLATDTQYF. Here the CDR3 DNA reads TGTGCCAGCAGCCTGGGACTAGCCACAGATACGCAGTATTTT.

The J gene is TRBJ1-5, the V gene TRBV9; 8 bases fit TRBD1. This CDR3 spans 15 amino acids. V lost 8 bases to trimming and J lost 2 bases; unmatched junction nucleotides: 9. CDR1 is SGDLS, CDR2 YYNGEE, per germline. This CDR3 is CASGQGSGGNQPQHF. CDR3 DNA: TGTGCCAGTGGACAGGGAAGTGGGGGCAATCAGCCCCAGCATTTT.

This chain links TRBV25-1 with TRBJ2-5; 9 bases match TRBD2. The CDR3 contains 14 residues. The V and J ends lost 4 bases and 4 bases, in that order; junction bases with no gene match: 4. Germline V gene lookup returns CDR1 MGHDK and CDR2 SYGVNS. The CDR3 DNA reads TGTGCCAGCAGTGGACCAGCGGGAGGAGAGACCCAGTACTTC. Residues: CASSGPAGGETQYF.

The chain combines TRBV15 with TRBJ2-2; no clear D. V shed 3 bases and J shed 2 bases, with 7 bases lying between them. The V gene's germline CDR1 is LNHNV and CDR2 YYDKDF (reference sequence). This CDR3 is built from 14 residues. The CDR3 spells CATSSDPNTGELFF. DNA of the CDR3: TGTGCCACCAGCAGTGATCCCAACACCGGGGAGCTGTTTTTT.

The chain recombines TRBV4-1 with TRBJ1-1, with unresolved D. V was cut by 6 bases and J by 0 bases, with 14 bases left in between. CDR3 length equals 15 residues. The V gene's germline CDR1 is MGHRA and CDR2 YSYEKL. CDR3 nucleotide sequence: TGCGCCAGCAGTCGGACGGAGAGGGTGAACACTGAAGCTTTCTTT. This gives the protein CASSRTERVNTEAFF.

This clone came up a few times. The sample holds other DNA sequences that translate to the same CDR3. The rearrangement uses TRBV5-4 and TRBJ2-5; 14 nucleotides match TRBD2. The germline V gene encodes CDR1 SGHNT and CDR2 YYREEE (reference sequence). This CDR3 is 16 amino acids long. With V trimmed by 3 bases and J by 3 bases, 4 bases remained unmatched. The CDR3, as DNA: TGTGCCAGCAGCTCAGGGACTAGCGGGAGAAAAGAGACCCAGTACTTC. Translating it yields CASSSGTSGRKETQYF.